Below are 5 T cell receptor beta chains sequenced from a single sample in a study of T cells in Graves' hyperthyroidism and ophthalmopathy. Researchers amplified the TCR beta CDR3 regions from RNA transcripts. Primed by the HTBI set, a first-round RT-PCR was run on the TCR CDR3. TCRdb recomputed calls from the multiplex PCR reads with MiXCR, one row per CDR3 protein. The sample includes about 58,000 distinct CDR3 sequences, about 50% seen only once; the top ten take roughly 12%. The sample was blood. All receptors come from a young woman with Graves' ophthalmopathy.

This clonotype was picked up many times. J is TRBJ1-5 and V is TRBV4-1; possibly TRBD1 for D (6 bases). CDR3 size: 16 residues. Germline CDR1 is MGHRA and CDR2 is YSYEKL. Trimming cost V 4 bases and J 4 bases, with 17 bases left between them. The CDR3 loop reads CASSLGRAGDNQPQHF. CDR3 nucleotide sequence: TGCGCCAGCAGCCTGGGTAGGGCAGGGGATAATCAGCCCCAGCATTTT.

Ten or more counts support this clonotype. The chain uses TRBV28 and TRBJ2-7, with 7 bases fitting TRBD2. The germline V gene has CDR1 MDHEN and CDR2 SYDVKM. V trimming: 1 base; J trimming: 4 bases; junction bases outside the gene matches: 7. This CDR3 has 15 residues. CDR3 in DNA: TGTGCCAGCAGTTTATTGAGCGGGATAAGGTACGAGCAGTACTTC. As protein: CASSLLSGIRYEQYF.

In DNA form, the CDR3 reads TGTGCCAGCAGCCCCCGGGACGGAAAGAACACTGAAGCTTTCTTT. This codes for CASSPRDGKNTEAFF. The chain is built from TRBV3-1 and TRBJ1-1; weak D call: TRBD1 (5 bases). The CDR3 is made up of 15 amino acids. CDR1 LGHDT and CDR2 YNNKEL come from the germline V gene (reference sequence). The V end lost 4 bases, the J end lost 1 base, and 13 bases lay between the germline ends.

This clonotype has a count of ten or more. The rearrangement links TRBV20-1 to TRBJ2-5, with 7 bases fitting TRBD1. J lost 5 bases, V lost 5 bases, and 5 bases had no gene match. The CDR3 has 12 residues. Germline V CDR1 and CDR2: DFQATT, SNEGSKA (reference sequence). CDR3: CSADREIETQYF. CDR3 DNA: TGCAGTGCTGACAGGGAGATTGAGACCCAGTACTTC.

This clonotype was seen at least ten times. The V call is TRBV16, the J call TRBJ2-1; D possibly corresponds to TRBD1 (6 bases). The V end lost 4 bases, the J end lost 4 bases, and 11 bases lay between the germline ends. This CDR3 spans 14 amino acids. Germline loops: CDR1 KGHSY, CDR2 FQNENV. This CDR3 reads CASSRVQGYNEQFF. In nucleotides, the CDR3 is TGTGCCAGCAGCCGAGTTCAGGGGTACAATGAGCAGTTCTTC.